The clone carrying this T cell receptor (beta chain) showed up just a few times. No antigen is known for it. The source of the sample is a study of early T cells in non-severe SARS-CoV-2 infection. Study-wide context: Unsorted whole-blood RNA was sequenced in bulk, leaving chains unpaired.

Whole-study results and caveats: A preference for anti-spike CD8 responses marked VDJdb matching, which missed private and CD4 specificities.

Molecules of cDNA were individually given unique molecular identifiers that were attached to them. TCRdb re-called the 5' RACE reads with MiXCR, one entry per CDR3 protein. Of tens of thousands of distinct CDR3 sequences in the sample, roughly 15% were seen once. This TCR was sampled from an adult who was a healthcare worker with PCR-confirmed SARS-CoV-2 infection or an uninfected control (not recorded which). Material: whole blood.

In DNA, the CDR3 is TGTGCCAGCAGCTTGGGACTAGCGGGAAAAGATACGCAGTATTTT. The encoded protein is CASSLGLAGKDTQYF. The chain combines TRBV5-4 with TRBJ2-3, with 11 bases lining up with TRBD2. This CDR3 is built from 15 residues. The germline V gene has CDR1 SGHNT and CDR2 YYREEE (reference sequence). The J segment lost 5 bases and the V segment lost 0 bases, leaving 2 bases of the junction unmatched.